This T cell receptor (beta chain) was identified in a study of cytomegalovirus exposure and HLA in healthy donors. The PCR employed 60 Vbeta primers together with 13 Jbeta primers. Here immunoSEQ multiplex PCR was the method, and the copy in TCRdb shows in-frame clones only, minus some. The sample includes 150,000 or so clones, 80% of them seen just once. General study points: In an earlier analysis, productive rearrangement rates for most beta V segments clustered near 87% or 30%.

Worth noting for this clone: Its antigen is not known.

This CDR3 is 15 amino acids long. Trimming removed 5 bases from V and 3 bases from J, with 14 bases in between. Germline-derived CDR1 and CDR2 are SEHNR and FQNEAQ (reference sequence). The specimen was PBMCs. This chain joins TRBV7-9 and TRBJ1-5, with D possibly matching TRBD1 (6 bases). This sequence originates from a man aged 25 to 45 in good health and CMV-seropositive. The CDR3 bases are TGTGCCAGCAGCCAAAATCCAGGGGCCAATCAGCCCCAGCATTTT. Its translation: CASSQNPGANQPQHF. The full variable domain, with the rest looked up from reference TRBV7-9 and TRBJ1-5, is DTGVSQNPRHKITKRGQNVTFRCDPISEHNRLYWYRQTLGQGPEFLTYFQNEAQLEKSRLLSDRFSAERPKGSFSTLEIQRTEQGDSAMYLCASSQNPGANQPQHFGDGTRLSIL.